Below, one TCR beta chain is given with its context. CDR3 size: 17 residues. V was pared by 0 bases and J by 1 base, with 6 bases of the junction left unmatched. Germline CDR1 and CDR2: GTSNPN and SVGIG (reference sequence). Per the original data handling: Amplified reference gene primers provided the basis for estimating nucleated cell counts. Sequencing used immunoSEQ multiplex PCR; TCRdb keeps in-frame clones, though not all of them. V and J calls and clone size are those listed in that table; D and trimming were worked out from the DNA. The sample holds 30,000 to 40,000 clones, about 80% seen once. This sample is part of a study of blood T cell repertoires in COVID-19.

The rearrangement links TRBV30 to TRBJ2-6; 7 positions match TRBD1. The sample comprised peripheral blood. This TCR came from a man older than 75 with active or convalescent COVID-19. CDR3 sequence: CAWSVLRGRSGANVLTF. The CDR3 bases are TGTGCCTGGAGTGTTTTAAGGGGGCGTTCTGGGGCCAACGTCCTGACTTTC.